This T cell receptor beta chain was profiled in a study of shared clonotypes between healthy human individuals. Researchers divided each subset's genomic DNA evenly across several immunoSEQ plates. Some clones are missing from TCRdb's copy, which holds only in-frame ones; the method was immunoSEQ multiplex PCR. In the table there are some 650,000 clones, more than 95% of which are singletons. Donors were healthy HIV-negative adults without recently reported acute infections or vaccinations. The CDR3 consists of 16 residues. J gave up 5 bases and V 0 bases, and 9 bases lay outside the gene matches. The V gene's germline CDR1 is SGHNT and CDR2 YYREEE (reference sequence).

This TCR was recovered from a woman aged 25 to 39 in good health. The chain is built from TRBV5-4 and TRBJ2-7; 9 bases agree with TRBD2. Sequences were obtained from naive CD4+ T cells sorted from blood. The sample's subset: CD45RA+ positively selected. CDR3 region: CASSLAGSGSFDEQYF. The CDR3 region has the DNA TGTGCCAGCAGCTTGGCAGGTAGCGGGAGTTTCGACGAGCAGTACTTC.